The clone carrying this T cell receptor (beta chain) was seen only a few times. Method: immunoSEQ multiplex PCR; TCRdb's copy keeps in-frame clones and lacks some. The table shows some 120,000 clones, with roughly 84% occurring only once. These data are taken from a study of control samples from healthy donors and cancer patients. This CDR3 region has 16 residues. Germline V CDR1 and CDR2: GTSNPN, SVGIG (reference sequence). V lost 7 bases and J lost 0; bases outside the gene matches: 7. The V gene is TRBV30, the J gene TRBJ1-3, with 12 positions matching TRBD1. This clonotype was obtained from a man aged 35-49 years in good health. The sequencing sample was made of blood. The CDR3 protein is CASGTGGLSSGNTIYF. The CDR3 DNA reads as TGTGCCTCCGGGACAGGGGGCCTCAGCTCTGGAAACACCATATATTTT.